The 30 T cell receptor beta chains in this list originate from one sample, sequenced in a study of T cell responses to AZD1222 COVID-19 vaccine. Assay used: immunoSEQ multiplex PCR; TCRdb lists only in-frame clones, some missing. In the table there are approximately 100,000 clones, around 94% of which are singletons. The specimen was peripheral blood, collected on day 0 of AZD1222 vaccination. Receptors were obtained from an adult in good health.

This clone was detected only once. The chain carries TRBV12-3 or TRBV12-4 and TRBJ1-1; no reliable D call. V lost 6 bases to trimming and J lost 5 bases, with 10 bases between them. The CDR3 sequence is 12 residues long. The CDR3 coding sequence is TGTGCCAGCAGCCTGGGTTTTACTGAAGCTTTCTTT. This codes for CASSLGFTEAFF.

DNA for the CDR3: TGCGCCAGCAGAGGACCTGGCCACGAGCAGTACTTC. This translates into CASRGPGHEQYF. The genes are TRBV10-1 and TRBJ2-7; no firm D call. There are 12 residues in the CDR3. Deletions cut 6 bases from V and 5 bases from J, with 11 bases between. CDR1 WNHNN and CDR2 SYGVQD come from the germline V gene (reference sequence).

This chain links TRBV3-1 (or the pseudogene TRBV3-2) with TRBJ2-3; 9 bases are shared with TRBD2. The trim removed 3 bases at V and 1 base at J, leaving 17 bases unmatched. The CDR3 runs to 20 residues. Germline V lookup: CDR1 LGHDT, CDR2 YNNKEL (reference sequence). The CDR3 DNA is TGTGCCAGCAGCCATCCAACCCCGGGACTAGCTACCCCTGGCACAGATACGCAGTATTTT. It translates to CASSHPTPGLATPGTDTQYF.

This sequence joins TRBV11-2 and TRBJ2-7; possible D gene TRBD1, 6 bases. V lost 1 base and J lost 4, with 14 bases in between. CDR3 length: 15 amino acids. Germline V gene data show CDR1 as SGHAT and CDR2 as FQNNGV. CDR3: CASSLALARGYEQYF. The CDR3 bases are TGTGCCAGCAGCTTAGCCCTGGCCAGGGGTTACGAGCAGTACTTC.

The CDR3 DNA sequence: TGTGCCAGCAGCCAGGTACCGAACACTGAAGCTTTCTTT. Protein product: CASSQVPNTEAFF. V and J are TRBV3-1 (or the pseudogene TRBV3-2) and TRBJ1-1, with D uncertain. V was shortened by 3 bases and J by 1 base, with 6 bases between the two germline ends. The CDR3 runs 13 residues. CDR1 LGHDT and CDR2 YNNKEL come from the germline V gene (reference sequence).

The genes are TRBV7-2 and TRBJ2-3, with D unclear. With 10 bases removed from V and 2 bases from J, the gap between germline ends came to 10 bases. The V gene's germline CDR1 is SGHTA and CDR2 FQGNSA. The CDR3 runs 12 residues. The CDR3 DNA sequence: TGTGCCACTTCCGGACCCACAGATACGCAGTATTTT. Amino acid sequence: CATSGPTDTQYF.

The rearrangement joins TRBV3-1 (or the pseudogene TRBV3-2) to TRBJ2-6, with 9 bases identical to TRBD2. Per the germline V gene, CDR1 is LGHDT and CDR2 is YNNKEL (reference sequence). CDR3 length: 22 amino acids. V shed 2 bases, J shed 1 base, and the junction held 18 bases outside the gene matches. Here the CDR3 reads CASSQCGLAGPPPASGANVLTF. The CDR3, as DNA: TGTGCCAGCAGCCAATGCGGGCTAGCGGGGCCTCCACCCGCATCTGGGGCCAACGTCCTGACTTTC.

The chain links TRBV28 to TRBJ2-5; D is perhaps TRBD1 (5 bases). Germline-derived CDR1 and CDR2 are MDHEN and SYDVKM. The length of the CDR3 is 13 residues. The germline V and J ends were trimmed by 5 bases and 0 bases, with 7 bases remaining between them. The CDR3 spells CASSSRDQETQYF. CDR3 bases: TGTGCCAGCAGTAGCAGGGACCAAGAGACCCAGTACTTC.

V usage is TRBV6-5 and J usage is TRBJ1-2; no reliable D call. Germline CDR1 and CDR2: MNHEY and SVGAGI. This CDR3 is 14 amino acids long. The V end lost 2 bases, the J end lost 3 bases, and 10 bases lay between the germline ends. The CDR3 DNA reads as TGTGCCAGCAGTTACGAGGGCCCGGACTATGGCTACACCTTC. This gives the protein CASSYEGPDYGYTF.

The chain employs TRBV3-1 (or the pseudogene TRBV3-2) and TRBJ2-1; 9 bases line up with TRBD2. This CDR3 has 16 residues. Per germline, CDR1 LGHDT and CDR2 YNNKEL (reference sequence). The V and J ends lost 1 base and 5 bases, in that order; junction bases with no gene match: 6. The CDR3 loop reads CASSQGRSSGNNEQFF. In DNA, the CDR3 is TGTGCCAGCAGCCAAGGCCGGTCTAGCGGGAACAATGAGCAGTTCTTC.

CDR3 in amino acids: CASSSGPNTEAFF. The DNA of the CDR3 is TGTGCCAGCAGCTCAGGGCCGAACACTGAAGCTTTCTTT. The rearrangement joins TRBV7-3 to TRBJ1-1; D possibly corresponds to TRBD1 (5 bases). The CDR3 length is 13 residues. Germline CDR1 and CDR2: SGHTA and FQGTGA. Trimming left V 4 bases short and J 1 base short, with 7 bases between.

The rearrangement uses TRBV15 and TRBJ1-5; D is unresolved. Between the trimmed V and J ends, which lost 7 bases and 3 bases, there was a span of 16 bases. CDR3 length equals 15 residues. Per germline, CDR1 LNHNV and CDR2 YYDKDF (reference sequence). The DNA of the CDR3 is TGTGCCACCACGCTCGACATCGGGGACAATCAGCCCCAGCATTTT. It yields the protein CATTLDIGDNQPQHF. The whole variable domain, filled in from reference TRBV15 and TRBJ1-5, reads DAMVIQNPRYQVTQFGKPVTLSCSQTLNHNVMYWYQQKSSQAPKLLFHYYDKDFNNEADTPDNFQSRRPNTSFCFLDIRSPGLGDTAMYLCATTLDIGDNQPQHFGDGTRLSIL.

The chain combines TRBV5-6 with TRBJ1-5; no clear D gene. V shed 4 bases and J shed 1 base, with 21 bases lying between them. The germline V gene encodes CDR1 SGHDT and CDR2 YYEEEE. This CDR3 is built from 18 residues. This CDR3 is CASSPGGILGTSNQPQHF. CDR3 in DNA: TGTGCCAGCAGCCCGGGTGGAATCTTGGGAACAAGCAATCAGCCCCAGCATTTT. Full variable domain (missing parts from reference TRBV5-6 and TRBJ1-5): DAGVTQSPTHLIKTRGQQVTLRCSPKSGHDTVSWYQQALGQGPQFIFQYYEEEERQRGNFPDRFSGHQFPNYSSELNVNALLLGDSALYLCASSPGGILGTSNQPQHFGDGTRLSIL.

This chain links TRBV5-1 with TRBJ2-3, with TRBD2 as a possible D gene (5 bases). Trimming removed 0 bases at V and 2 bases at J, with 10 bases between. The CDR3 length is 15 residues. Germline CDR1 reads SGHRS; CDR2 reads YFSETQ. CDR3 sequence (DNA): TGCGCCAGCAGCTTGGAACAGCGGCTCACAGATACGCAGTATTTT. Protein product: CASSLEQRLTDTQYF.

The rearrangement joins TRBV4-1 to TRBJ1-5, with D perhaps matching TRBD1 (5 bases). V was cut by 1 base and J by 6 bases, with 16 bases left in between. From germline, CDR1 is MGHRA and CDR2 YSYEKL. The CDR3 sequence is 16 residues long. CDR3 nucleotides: TGCGCCAGCAGCCAAGGAGGAGACGGGGCAGGTCAGCCCCAGCATTTT. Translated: CASSQGGDGAGQPQHF.

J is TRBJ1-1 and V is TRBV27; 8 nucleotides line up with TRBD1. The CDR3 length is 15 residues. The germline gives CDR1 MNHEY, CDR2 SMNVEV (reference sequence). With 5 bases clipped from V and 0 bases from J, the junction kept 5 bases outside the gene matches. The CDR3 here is CASSPWDRMNTEAFF. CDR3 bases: TGTGCCAGCAGTCCGTGGGACAGGATGAACACTGAAGCTTTCTTT.

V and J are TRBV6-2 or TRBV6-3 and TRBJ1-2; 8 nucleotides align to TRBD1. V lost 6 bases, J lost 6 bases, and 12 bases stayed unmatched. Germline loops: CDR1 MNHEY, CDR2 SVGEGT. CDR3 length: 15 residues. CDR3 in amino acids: CASSDGSTGGHGYTF. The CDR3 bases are TGTGCCAGCAGCGACGGAAGCACAGGGGGGCATGGCTACACCTTC.

CDR3 DNA: TGTGCCAGCAGCCCCCGGGACAGGGGGGAGACCCAGTACTTC. Its translation is CASSPRDRGETQYF. This rearrangement joins TRBV7-8 to TRBJ2-5; TRBD1 agrees at 11 bases. The germline gives CDR1 SGHVS, CDR2 FQNEAQ. The V segment lost 5 bases and the J segment 5 bases; nucleotides outside the gene matches: 4. The CDR3 runs to 14 residues.

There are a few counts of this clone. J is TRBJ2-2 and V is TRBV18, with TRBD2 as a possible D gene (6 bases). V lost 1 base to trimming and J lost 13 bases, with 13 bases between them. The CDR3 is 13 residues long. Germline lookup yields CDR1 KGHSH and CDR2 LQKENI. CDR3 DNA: TGTGCCAGCTCACCACTTTTCTCGGAGGGGCTGTTTTTT. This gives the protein CASSPLFSEGLFF.

The chain's CDR3 is CASSFNWDTEAFF. In DNA, the CDR3 is TGTGCCAGCAGTTTCAACTGGGACACTGAAGCTTTCTTT. The chain joins TRBV12-3 or TRBV12-4 to TRBJ1-1; D is ambiguous. The CDR3 runs to 13 residues. V lost 3 bases to trimming and J lost 3 bases, with 8 bases between them.

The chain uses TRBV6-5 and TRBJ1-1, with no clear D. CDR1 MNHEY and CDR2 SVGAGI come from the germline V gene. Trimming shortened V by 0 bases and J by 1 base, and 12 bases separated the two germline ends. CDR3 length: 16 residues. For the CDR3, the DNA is TGTGCCAGCAGTTACTCGATCCCCCCAGGGAACACTGAAGCTTTCTTT. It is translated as CASSYSIPPGNTEAFF.

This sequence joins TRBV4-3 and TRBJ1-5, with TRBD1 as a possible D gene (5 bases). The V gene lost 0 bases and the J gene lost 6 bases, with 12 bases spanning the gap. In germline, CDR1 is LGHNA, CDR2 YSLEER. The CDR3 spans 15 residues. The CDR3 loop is CASSQDRRGFQPQHF. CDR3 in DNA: TGCGCCAGCAGCCAAGATAGGCGGGGGTTTCAGCCCCAGCATTTT.

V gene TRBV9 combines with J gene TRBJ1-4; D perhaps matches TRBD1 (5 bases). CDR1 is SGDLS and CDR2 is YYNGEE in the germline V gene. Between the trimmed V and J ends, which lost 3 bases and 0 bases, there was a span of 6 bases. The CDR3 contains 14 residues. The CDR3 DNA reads TGTGCCAGCAGCGCACAGGCAACTAATGAAAAACTGTTTTTT. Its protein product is CASSAQATNEKLFF.

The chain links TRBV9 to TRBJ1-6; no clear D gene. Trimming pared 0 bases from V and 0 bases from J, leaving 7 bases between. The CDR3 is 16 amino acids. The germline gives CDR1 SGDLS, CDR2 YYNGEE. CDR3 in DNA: TGTGCCAGCAGCGTAGAAGGGTTCTCCTATAATTCACCCCTCCACTTT. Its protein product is CASSVEGFSYNSPLHF. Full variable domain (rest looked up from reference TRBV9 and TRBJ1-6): DSGVTQTPKHLITATGQRVTLRCSPRSGDLSVYWYQQSLDQGLQFLIQYYNGEERAKGNILERFSAQQFPDLHSELNLSSLELGDSALYFCASSVEGFSYNSPLHFGNGTRLTVT.

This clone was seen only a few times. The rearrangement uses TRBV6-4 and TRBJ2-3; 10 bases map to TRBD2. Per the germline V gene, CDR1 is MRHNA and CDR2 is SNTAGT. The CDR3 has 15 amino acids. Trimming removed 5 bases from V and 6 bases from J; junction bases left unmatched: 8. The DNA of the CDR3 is TGTGCCAGCAGTCCTATAGCGGGGGGTTTTGATACGCAGTATTTT. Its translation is CASSPIAGGFDTQYF.

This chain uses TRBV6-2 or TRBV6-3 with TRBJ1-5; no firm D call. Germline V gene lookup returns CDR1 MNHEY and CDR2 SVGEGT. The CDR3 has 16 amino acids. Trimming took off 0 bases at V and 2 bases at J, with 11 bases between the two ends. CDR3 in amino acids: CASSYSPRKGNQPQHF. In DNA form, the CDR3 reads TGTGCCAGCAGTTACTCGCCCCGGAAGGGCAATCAGCCCCAGCATTTT.

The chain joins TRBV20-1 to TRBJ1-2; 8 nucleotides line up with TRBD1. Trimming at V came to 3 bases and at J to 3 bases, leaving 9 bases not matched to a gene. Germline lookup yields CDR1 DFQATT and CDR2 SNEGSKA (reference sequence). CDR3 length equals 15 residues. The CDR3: CSASPGTGLHYGYTF. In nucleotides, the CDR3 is TGCAGTGCTAGTCCCGGGACAGGACTTCACTATGGCTACACCTTC.

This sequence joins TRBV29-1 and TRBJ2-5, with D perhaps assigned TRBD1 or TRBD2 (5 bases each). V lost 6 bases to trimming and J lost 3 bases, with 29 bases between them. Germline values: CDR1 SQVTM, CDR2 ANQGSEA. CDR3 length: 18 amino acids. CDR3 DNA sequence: TGCAGCGTGGACAAGAATCGTAGGGACCTTATGGTGAAAGAGACCCAGTACTTC. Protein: CSVDKNRRDLMVKETQYF.

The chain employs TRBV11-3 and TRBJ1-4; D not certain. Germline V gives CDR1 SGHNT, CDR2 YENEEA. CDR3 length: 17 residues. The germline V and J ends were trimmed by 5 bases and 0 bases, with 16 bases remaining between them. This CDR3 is CASSLPTVFPTNEKLFF. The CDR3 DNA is TGTGCCAGCAGCCTTCCGACCGTATTCCCAACTAATGAAAAACTGTTTTTT.

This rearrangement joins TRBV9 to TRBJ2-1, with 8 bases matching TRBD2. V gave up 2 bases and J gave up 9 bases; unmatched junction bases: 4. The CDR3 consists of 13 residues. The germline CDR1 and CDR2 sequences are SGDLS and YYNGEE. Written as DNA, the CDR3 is TGTGCCAGCAGCGTTGGACTAGCCAGTGAGCAGTTCTTC. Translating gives CASSVGLASEQFF. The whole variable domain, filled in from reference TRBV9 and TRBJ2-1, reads DSGVTQTPKHLITATGQRVTLRCSPRSGDLSVYWYQQSLDQGLQFLIQYYNGEERAKGNILERFSAQQFPDLHSELNLSSLELGDSALYFCASSVGLASEQFFGPGTRLTVL.